The source of this TCR beta chain is a study of T cells in Graves' hyperthyroidism and ophthalmopathy. Template material for amplifying TCR beta CDR3 regions consisted of RNA transcripts. First-round RT-PCR with HTBI primers amplified the TCR CDR3 region. TCRdb reanalysed the multiplex PCR reads using MiXCR and keeps one entry per CDR3 protein. The data hold about 640,000 distinct CDR3 sequences, with less than 25% observed a single time. The CDR3 length is 12 residues. Trimming took off 8 bases at V and 4 bases at J, with 11 bases between the two ends. From germline, CDR1 is LGHDT and CDR2 YNNKEL (reference sequence).

The receptor was derived from a man between 25 and 39 years old with Graves' ophthalmopathy. Sequences were obtained from blood. The V call is TRBV3-1, the J call TRBJ1-1; possibly TRBD1 for D (5 bases). The CDR3 bases are TGTGCCAGCTGGGGGGGTGTCACTGAAGCTTTCTTT. Protein sequence: CASWGGVTEAFF. The full variable domain, in which reference TRBV3-1 and TRBJ1-1 provide the parts outside the CDR3, is DTAVSQTPKYLVTQMGNDKSIKCEQNLGHDTMYWYKQDSKKFLKIMFSYNNKELIINETVPNRFSPKSPDKAHLNLHINSLELGDSAVYFCASWGGVTEAFFGQGTRLTVV.